These 16 T cell receptor beta chains originate from one sample sequenced in a study of CD4 T cells in relation to SARS-CoV-2 and coronaviruses. These receptors' antigens are unknown. Unexposed donor CD4+ T cells date from about 2011-2018, before the COVID-19 pandemic. Isolation of CD4+ T cells took place after approximately eleven days in culture. The method was immunoSEQ multiplex PCR; TCRdb's version includes in-frame clones alone and lacks a portion of them. The sample has about 23,000 clones, around 80% seen once; the top ten hold roughly 28%. Material for sequencing was CD4+ T cells from PBMCs, cultured in vitro. Receptor source: a human donor in good health.

The chain carries TRBV3-1 (or the pseudogene TRBV3-2) and TRBJ1-6; no reliable D call. The length of the CDR3 is 11 residues. Germline values: CDR1 LGHDT, CDR2 YNNKEL (reference sequence). The V end was cut by 4 bases, the J end by 13 bases, with 8 bases between. As DNA, the CDR3 is TGTGCCAGCAGCCGAAATGGGCCCCTCCACTTT. This encodes CASSRNGPLHF.

The CDR3 protein is CASSLGSLNNEKLFF. The CDR3 DNA is TGCGCCAGCAGCTTGGGCTCCCTTAATAATGAAAAACTGTTTTTT. The chain links TRBV5-1 to TRBJ1-4; D call uncertain. The V gene lost 0 bases and the J gene lost 4 bases, with 10 bases spanning the gap. The CDR3 has 15 amino acids. The germline V gene encodes CDR1 SGHRS and CDR2 YFSETQ.

The chain carries TRBV6-1 and TRBJ1-5, with D perhaps TRBD1 (5 bases). Germline assignment: CDR1 MNHNS and CDR2 SASEGT. Between the trimmed V and J ends, which lost 3 bases and 0 bases, there was a span of 18 bases. CDR3 length equals 18 residues. Written as DNA, the CDR3 is TGTGCCAGCAGTGATCTGCCCCCTGGGGGTTATAGCAATCAGCCCCAGCATTTT. Translating it yields CASSDLPPGGYSNQPQHF.

The V call is TRBV10-3, the J call TRBJ1-2; 9 bases map to TRBD1. CDR3 length equals 15 residues. Germline CDR1 and CDR2: ENHRY and SYGVKD. With 3 bases clipped from V and 6 bases from J, the junction kept 8 bases outside the gene matches. CDR3 in DNA: TGTGCCATCAGTGACTGGCGACAGGGGGTGAATGGCTACACCTTC. Protein product: CAISDWRQGVNGYTF.

V is TRBV5-1 and J is TRBJ2-1, with D possibly called TRBD1 or TRBD2 (5 bases each). Germline lookup yields CDR1 SGHRS and CDR2 YFSETQ. This CDR3 comprises 15 residues. V lost 0 bases and J 3 bases, leaving 10 bases between the germline ends. CDR3 in DNA: TGCGCCAGCAGCTTGGAGGGACCCTACTACAATGAGCAGTTCTTC. Translated, it gives CASSLEGPYYNEQFF.

The gene calls are TRBV10-3 and TRBJ1-2, with TRBD1 as a possible D gene (6 bases). Trimming shortened V by 8 bases and J by 0 bases, and 13 bases separated the two germline ends. CDR3 length: 14 amino acids. CDR1 and CDR2 from the germline V gene are ENHRY and SYGVKD. CDR3 in amino acids: CAIGGQGSNYGYTF. The CDR3 DNA reads as TGTGCCATCGGCGGGCAGGGGTCTAACTATGGCTACACCTTC.

The chain links TRBV5-1 to TRBJ1-2, with 8 positions matching TRBD1. This CDR3 has 14 amino acids. J gave up 6 bases and V 4 bases, and 8 bases lay outside the gene matches. CDR1 SGHRS and CDR2 YFSETQ come from the germline V gene. The CDR3 is CASSIGQGANGYTF. CDR3 in DNA: TGCGCCAGCAGCATTGGACAGGGAGCGAATGGCTACACCTTC.

The CDR3 is CASSYDRETEAFF. CDR3 bases: TGTGCCAGCTCATACGACAGGGAAACTGAAGCTTTCTTT. The J gene is TRBJ1-1, the V gene TRBV18; 7 nucleotides agree with TRBD1. Per germline, CDR1 KGHSH and CDR2 LQKENI. CDR3 length: 13 amino acids. The junction had 5 bases not matched to a gene; V was cut back by 5 bases and J by 5 bases.

This clone was detected a few times. V is TRBV7-9 and J is TRBJ1-1; maybe TRBD1 (5 bases). The germline V gene has CDR1 SEHNR and CDR2 FQNEAQ (reference sequence). The CDR3 is 14 amino acids. V was trimmed by 2 bases and J by 8 bases, leaving 15 bases between them. The DNA for the CDR3 is TGTGCCAGCAGCTTATGGGCGAAAAAGGGGGAAGCTTTCTTT. Amino acids: CASSLWAKKGEAFF.

The genes are TRBV11-2 and TRBJ1-1; tentative D call: TRBD1 (5 bases). Germline V gene data show CDR1 as SGHAT and CDR2 as FQNNGV. V lost 5 bases, J lost 2 bases, and 9 bases lay in between. CDR3 size: 13 residues. The CDR3 loop reads CASSQQGNTEAFF. CDR3 DNA: TGTGCCAGCAGCCAGCAGGGTAACACTGAAGCTTTCTTT.

This rearrangement joins TRBV5-1 to TRBJ2-1; possibly TRBD2 for D (6 bases). The germline V and J ends were trimmed by 3 bases and 0 bases, with 13 bases remaining between them. The CDR3 extends over 16 amino acids. Germline V CDR1 and CDR2: SGHRS, YFSETQ. The CDR3, as DNA: TGCGCCAGCAGCTGGACGGGACTTGGCTCCTACAATGAGCAGTTCTTC. This gives the protein CASSWTGLGSYNEQFF.

The chain combines TRBV18 with TRBJ2-3, with D hard to call. This CDR3 comprises 13 residues. V lost 3 bases and J lost 0, with 4 bases in between. Per the germline V gene, CDR1 is KGHSH and CDR2 is LQKENI. The CDR3 sequence is CASSPPSTDTQYF. CDR3 bases: TGTGCCAGCTCACCCCCCAGCACAGATACGCAGTATTTT.

The gene calls are TRBV5-1 and TRBJ1-5; no firm D call. The germline gives CDR1 SGHRS, CDR2 YFSETQ. The V end lost 0 bases, the J end lost 4 bases, and 11 bases lay between the germline ends. There are 15 residues in the CDR3. CDR3 amino acids: CASSLAGTSNQPQHF. The CDR3 nucleotides read TGCGCCAGCAGCTTGGCGGGCACTTCAAATCAGCCCCAGCATTTT. The full variable domain, its missing parts supplied by reference TRBV5-1 and TRBJ1-5, is KAGVTQTPRYLIKTRGQQVTLSCSPISGHRSVSWYQQTPGQGLQFLFEYFSETQRNKGNFPGRFSGRQFSNSRSEMNVSTLELGDSALYLCASSLAGTSNQPQHFGDGTRLSIL.

This sequence joins TRBV2 and TRBJ2-7, with TRBD1 matching over 10 bases. Germline lookup yields CDR1 SNHLY and CDR2 FYNNEI. The V gene end was trimmed by 11 bases and the J gene end by 6 bases; junction bases not matched to a gene: 13. CDR3 size: 14 residues. This CDR3 reads CAGSVGTGVGEQYF. In DNA form, the CDR3 reads TGTGCCGGGAGTGTCGGGACAGGGGTTGGCGAGCAGTACTTC.

CDR3 amino acids: CASSTTWMNTEAFF. The CDR3 DNA follows: TGTGCCAGTAGTACTACATGGATGAACACTGAAGCTTTCTTT. The chain combines TRBV19 with TRBJ1-1, with D hard to call. V lost 4 bases and J 0 bases, leaving 9 bases between the germline ends. Germline-derived CDR1 and CDR2 are LNHDA and SQIVND (reference sequence). The CDR3 loop spans 14 amino acids. Variable domain in full (rest from reference TRBV19 and TRBJ1-1): DGGITQSPKYLFRKEGQNVTLSCEQNLNHDAMYWYRQDPGQGLRLIYYSQIVNDFQKGDIAEGYSVSREKKESFPLTVTSAQKNPTAFYLCASSTTWMNTEAFFGQGTRLTVV.

The rearrangement joins TRBV30 to TRBJ1-4; TRBD1 might be the D (5 bases). The CDR3 is 13 amino acids. With 5 bases removed from V and 5 bases from J, the gap between germline ends came to 12 bases. From germline, CDR1 is GTSNPN and CDR2 SVGIG (reference sequence). The CDR3 here is CAWSGTGNEKLFF. CDR3 coding DNA: TGTGCCTGGTCCGGGACCGGGAATGAAAAACTGTTTTTT.